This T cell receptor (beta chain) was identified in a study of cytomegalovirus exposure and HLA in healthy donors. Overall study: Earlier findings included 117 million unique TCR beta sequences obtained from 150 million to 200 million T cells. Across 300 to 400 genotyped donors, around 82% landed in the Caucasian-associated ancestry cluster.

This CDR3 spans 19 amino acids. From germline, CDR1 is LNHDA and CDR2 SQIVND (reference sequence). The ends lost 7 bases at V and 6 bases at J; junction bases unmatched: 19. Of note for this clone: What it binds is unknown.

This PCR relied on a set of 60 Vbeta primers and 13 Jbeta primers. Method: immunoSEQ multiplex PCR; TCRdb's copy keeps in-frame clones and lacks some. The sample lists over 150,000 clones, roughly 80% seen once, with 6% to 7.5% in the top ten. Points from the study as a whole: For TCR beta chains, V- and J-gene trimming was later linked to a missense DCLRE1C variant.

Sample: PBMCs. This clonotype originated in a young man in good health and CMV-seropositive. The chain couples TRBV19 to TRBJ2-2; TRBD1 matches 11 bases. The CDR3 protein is CASTEWTGGASLFPGELFF. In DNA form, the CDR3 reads TGTGCCAGTACCGAGTGGACAGGGGGCGCTTCTCTGTTCCCCGGGGAGCTGTTTTTT.